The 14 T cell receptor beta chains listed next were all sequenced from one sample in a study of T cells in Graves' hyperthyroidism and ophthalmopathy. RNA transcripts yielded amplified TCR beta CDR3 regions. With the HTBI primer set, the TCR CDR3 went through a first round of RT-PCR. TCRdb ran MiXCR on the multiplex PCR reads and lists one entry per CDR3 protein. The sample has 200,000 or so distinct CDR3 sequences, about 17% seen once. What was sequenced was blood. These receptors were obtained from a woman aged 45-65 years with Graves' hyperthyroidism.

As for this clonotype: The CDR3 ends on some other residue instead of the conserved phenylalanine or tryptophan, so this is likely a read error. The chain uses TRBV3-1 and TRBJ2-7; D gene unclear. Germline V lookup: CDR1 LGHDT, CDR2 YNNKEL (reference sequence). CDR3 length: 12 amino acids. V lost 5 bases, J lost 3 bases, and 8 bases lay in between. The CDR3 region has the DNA TGTGCCAGCAGCTTCACCTTCTACGAGCAGTACCTC. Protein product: CASSFTFYEQYL.

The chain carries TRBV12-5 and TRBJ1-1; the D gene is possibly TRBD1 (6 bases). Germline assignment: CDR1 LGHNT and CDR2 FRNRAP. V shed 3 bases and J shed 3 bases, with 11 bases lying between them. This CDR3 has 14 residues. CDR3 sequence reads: CASGLRGGHTEAFF. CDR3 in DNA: TGTGCTAGTGGTTTACGGGGGGGCCACACTGAAGCTTTCTTT.

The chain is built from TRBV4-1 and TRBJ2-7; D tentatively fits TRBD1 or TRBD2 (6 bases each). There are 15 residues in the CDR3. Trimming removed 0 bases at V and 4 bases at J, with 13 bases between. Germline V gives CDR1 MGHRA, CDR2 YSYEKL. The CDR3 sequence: CASSQEPGAAYEQYF. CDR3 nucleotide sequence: TGCGCCAGCAGCCAAGAACCGGGGGCGGCATACGAGCAGTACTTC.

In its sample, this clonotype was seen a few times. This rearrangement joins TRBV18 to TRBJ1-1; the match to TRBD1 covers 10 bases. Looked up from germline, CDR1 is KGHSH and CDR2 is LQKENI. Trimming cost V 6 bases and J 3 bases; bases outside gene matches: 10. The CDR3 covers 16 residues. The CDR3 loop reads CASSPSGTGVYTEAFF. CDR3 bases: TGTGCCAGCTCTCCTTCCGGGACAGGGGTTTACACTGAAGCTTTCTTT.

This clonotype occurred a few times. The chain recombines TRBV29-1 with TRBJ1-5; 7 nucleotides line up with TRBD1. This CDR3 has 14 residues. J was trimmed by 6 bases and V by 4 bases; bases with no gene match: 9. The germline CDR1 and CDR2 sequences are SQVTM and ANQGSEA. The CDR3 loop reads CSVGGRGTGQPQHF. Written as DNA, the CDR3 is TGCAGCGTTGGGGGCAGGGGGACGGGTCAGCCCCAGCATTTT.

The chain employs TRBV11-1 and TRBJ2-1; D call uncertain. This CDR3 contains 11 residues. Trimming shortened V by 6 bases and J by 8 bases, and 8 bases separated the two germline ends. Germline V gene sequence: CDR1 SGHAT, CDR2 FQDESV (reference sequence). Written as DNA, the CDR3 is TGTGCCAGCAGTAGTCGGCATGAGCAGTTCTTC. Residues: CASSSRHEQFF.

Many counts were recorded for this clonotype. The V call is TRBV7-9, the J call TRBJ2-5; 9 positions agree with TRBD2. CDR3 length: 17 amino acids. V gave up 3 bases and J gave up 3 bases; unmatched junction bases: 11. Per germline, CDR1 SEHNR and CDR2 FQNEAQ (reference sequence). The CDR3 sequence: CASSFPSGRLGEETQYF. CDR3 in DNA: TGTGCCAGCAGCTTTCCCAGCGGGAGGCTCGGTGAAGAGACCCAGTACTTC.

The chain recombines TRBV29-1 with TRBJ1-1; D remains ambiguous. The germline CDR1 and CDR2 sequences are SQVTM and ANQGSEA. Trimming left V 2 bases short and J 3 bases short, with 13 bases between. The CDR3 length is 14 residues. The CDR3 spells CSVEKEEPYTEAFF. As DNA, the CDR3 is TGCAGCGTTGAAAAAGAGGAGCCCTACACTGAAGCTTTCTTT.

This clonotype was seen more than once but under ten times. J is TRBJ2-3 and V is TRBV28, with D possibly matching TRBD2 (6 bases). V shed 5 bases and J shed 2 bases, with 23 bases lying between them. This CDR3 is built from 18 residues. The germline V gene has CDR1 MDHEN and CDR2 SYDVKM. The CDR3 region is CASSTTITDGGYTDTQYF. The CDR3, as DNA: TGTGCCAGCAGTACTACGATAACGGACGGGGGATACACAGATACGCAGTATTTT.

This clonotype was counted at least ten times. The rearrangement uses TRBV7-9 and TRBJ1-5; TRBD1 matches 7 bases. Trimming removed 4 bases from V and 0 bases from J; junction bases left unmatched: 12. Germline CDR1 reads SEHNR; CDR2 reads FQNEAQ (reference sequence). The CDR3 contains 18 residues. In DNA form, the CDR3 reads TGTGCCAGCAGCTCGTGGACAGGTGGTGAGCATAGCAATCAGCCCCAGCATTTT. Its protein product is CASSSWTGGEHSNQPQHF. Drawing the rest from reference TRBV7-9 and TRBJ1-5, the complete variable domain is DTGVSQNPRHKITKRGQNVTFRCDPISEHNRLYWYRQTLGQGPEFLTYFQNEAQLEKSRLLSDRFSAERPKGSFSTLEIQRTEQGDSAMYLCASSSWTGGEHSNQPQHFGDGTRLSIL.

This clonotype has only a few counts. CDR3 nucleotides: TGTGCCAGCAGCTTTCATAATAACCCGGAAGAAAAACTGTTTTTT. Its protein product is CASSFHNNPEEKLFF. The chain uses TRBV7-9 and TRBJ1-4, with unresolved D. V was shortened by 3 bases and J by 8 bases, with 16 bases between the two germline ends. The CDR3 is 15 residues long. Germline values: CDR1 SEHNR, CDR2 FQNEAQ (reference sequence).

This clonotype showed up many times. CDR3 region: CASSRLASYNEQFF. For the CDR3, the DNA is TGTGCCAGCAGTCGACTTGCCTCCTACAATGAGCAGTTCTTC. This chain connects TRBV7-3 to TRBJ2-1, with D unclear. The germline gives CDR1 SGHTA, CDR2 FQGTGA. The V gene lost 6 bases and the J gene lost 0 bases, with 9 bases spanning the gap. This CDR3 region has 14 residues.

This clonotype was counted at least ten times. Here the CDR3 reads CASSPWTSGRSDTQYF. CDR3 nucleotides: TGCGCCAGCAGCCCTTGGACTAGCGGGAGGTCAGATACGCAGTATTTT. The chain employs TRBV4-1 and TRBJ2-3, with TRBD2 identical over 14 bases. The germline CDR1 and CDR2 sequences are MGHRA and YSYEKL. The CDR3 contains 16 residues. The V segment lost 4 bases and the J segment 4 bases; nucleotides outside the gene matches: 4.

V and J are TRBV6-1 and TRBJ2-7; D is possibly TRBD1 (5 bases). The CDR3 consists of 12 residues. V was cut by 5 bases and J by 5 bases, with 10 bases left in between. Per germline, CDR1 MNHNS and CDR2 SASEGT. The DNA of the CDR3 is TGTGCCAGCAGTCGACAGCCCGACGAGCAGTACTTC. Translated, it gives CASSRQPDEQYF.